Shown below are 17 T cell receptor beta chains from a single sample sequenced in a study of cytotoxic CD8 clonotypes in ibrutinib-treated CLL. Clones were sequenced by immunoSEQ multiplex PCR, and TCRdb holds only the in-frame ones, with some missing. The sample records 150,000 to 200,000 clones, about 88% being singletons. Sequencing used PBMCs, obtained at disease progression, from a patient treated with ibrutinib. The receptors shown here come from a human donor with chronic lymphocytic leukemia.

The chain joins TRBV20-1 to TRBJ1-5, with no clear D. V was cut by 6 bases and J by 9 bases, with 9 bases left in between. Germline CDR1 reads DFQATT; CDR2 reads SNEGSKA (reference sequence). CDR3 size: 10 residues. CDR3 amino acids: CSAVVGPQHF. CDR3 nucleotide sequence: TGCAGTGCCGTAGTCGGGCCCCAGCATTTT.

The CDR3 is CASSLRGNREGRTGELFF. The DNA for the CDR3 is TGCGCCAGCAGCCTGAGGGGGAACCGAGAGGGGCGCACCGGGGAGCTGTTTTTT. The rearrangement uses TRBV5-1 and TRBJ2-2, with a possible D match to TRBD1 (6 bases). Trimming stripped 4 bases from V and 4 bases from J, with 23 bases between. The germline CDR1 and CDR2 sequences are SGHRS and YFSETQ. The CDR3 sequence is 18 residues long.

The chain joins TRBV7-9 to TRBJ1-2; TRBD1 matches at 8 bases. Germline V gives CDR1 SEHNR, CDR2 FQNEAQ (reference sequence). V shed 5 bases, J shed 4 bases, and the junction held 6 bases outside the gene matches. This CDR3 is built from 14 residues. The CDR3 protein is CASSHDRGVYGYTF. CDR3 DNA sequence: TGTGCCAGCAGCCATGACAGGGGCGTCTATGGCTACACCTTC. The variable domain in full, completed from reference TRBV7-9 and TRBJ1-2, reads DTGVSQNPRHKITKRGQNVTFRCDPISEHNRLYWYRQTLGQGPEFLTYFQNEAQLEKSRLLSDRFSAERPKGSFSTLEIQRTEQGDSAMYLCASSHDRGVYGYTFGSGTRLTVV.

The chain links TRBV21-1 to TRBJ2-2; the table assigns TRBD2, which was not confirmed against the DNA. TRBV21-1 is classified as a pseudogene. The CDR3 covers 19 residues. The CDR3 reads CASSKPSEGREANTGELFF. Here the CDR3 DNA reads TGTGCCAGCAGCAAACCGTCCGAGGGACGGGAGGCCAACACCGGGGAGCTGTTTTTT.

In its sample, this clone was seen once. The chain uses TRBV6-5 and TRBJ1-2, with D uncertain. V was clipped by 6 bases and J by 3 bases, with 11 bases between them. This CDR3 contains 13 residues. Germline CDR1 and CDR2: MNHEY and SVGAGI. As DNA, the CDR3 is TGTGCCAGCAGACCCGGGAGGGACTATGGCTACACCTTC. It is translated as CASRPGRDYGYTF.

The chain has TRBV13 and TRBJ2-7; the match to TRBD2 covers 10 bases. Per the germline V gene, CDR1 is PRHDT and CDR2 is FYEKMQ (reference sequence). There are 15 residues in the CDR3. With V trimmed by 11 bases and J by 1 base, 11 bases remained unmatched. In DNA form, the CDR3 reads TGTGCCCGATCCTCAATGGGACTAGCGTCCTACGAGCAGTACTTC. Translated, it gives CARSSMGLASYEQYF.

CDR3 loop: CASSSSTTRSETQYF. The DNA of the CDR3 is TGTGCCAGCAGCTCGAGCACGACTAGATCCGAGACCCAGTACTTC. J is TRBJ2-5 and V is TRBV11-3; TRBD2 is a possible D gene (6 bases). The germline gives CDR1 SGHNT, CDR2 YENEEA. V was pared by 4 bases and J by 5 bases, with 17 bases between. The CDR3 extends over 15 amino acids.

This clone was counted once. The genes are TRBV6-1 and TRBJ1-2; 7 bases match TRBD1. CDR1 is MNHNS, CDR2 SASEGT, per germline. Trimming at V came to 3 bases and at J to 5 bases, leaving 9 bases not matched to a gene. This CDR3 comprises 15 residues. The CDR3 loop reads CASSEPGQGVYGYTF. In DNA, the CDR3 is TGTGCCAGCAGTGAGCCGGGGCAGGGGGTTTATGGCTACACCTTC.

The chain employs TRBV6-5 and TRBJ2-7; a possible D gene is TRBD2 (6 bases). Germline CDR1 MNHEY, CDR2 SVGAGI. The CDR3 has 14 residues. V dropped 2 bases and J dropped 2 bases, with 10 bases sitting between them. CDR3 DNA: TGTGCCAGCAGTTACGGAGGGAATACCTACGAGCAGTACTTC. Its protein product is CASSYGGNTYEQYF.

The chain links TRBV7-3 to TRBJ2-3, with 7 bases aligning to TRBD2. V shed 3 bases, J shed 3 bases, and the junction held 0 bases outside the gene matches. Germline V gene lookup returns CDR1 SGHTA and CDR2 FQGTGA. The CDR3 is 13 amino acids. CDR3 sequence reads: CASSFGRTDTQYF. CDR3 sequence (DNA): TGTGCCAGCAGCTTCGGGAGGACAGATACGCAGTATTTT. The full variable domain, with the rest looked up from reference TRBV7-3 and TRBJ2-3, is GAGVSQTPSNKVTEKGKYVELRCDPISGHTALYWYRQSLGQGPEFLIYFQGTGAADDSGLPNDRFFAVRPEGSVSTLKIQRTERGDSAVYLCASSFGRTDTQYFGPGTRLTVL.

The genes are TRBV7-8 and TRBJ1-5; possible D gene TRBD1, 6 bases. Deletions cut 1 base from V and 0 bases from J, with 7 bases between. Germline CDR1 reads SGHVS; CDR2 reads FQNEAQ. The CDR3 is made up of 15 amino acids. The CDR3 coding sequence is TGTGCCAGCAGCTTAGGGACAGATAGCAATCAGCCCCAGCATTTT. Translation gives CASSLGTDSNQPQHF.

J is TRBJ2-3 and V is TRBV9; 12 bases are a match to TRBD2. The CDR3 has 17 amino acids. Germline V lookup: CDR1 SGDLS, CDR2 YYNGEE. V lost 4 bases to trimming and J lost 4 bases; unmatched junction nucleotides: 10. Here the CDR3 reads CASSSPSTSGRSDTQYF. CDR3 coding DNA: TGTGCCAGCAGCTCCCCGTCGACTAGCGGGAGATCAGATACGCAGTATTTT.

The CDR3: CASSIRGVGNEQFF. The CDR3 region has the DNA TGTGCCAGCAGCATCCGCGGGGTGGGCAATGAGCAGTTCTTC. This sequence joins TRBV7-3 and TRBJ2-1, with a weak D call TRBD2 (6 bases). The germline V and J ends were trimmed by 5 bases and 6 bases, with 14 bases remaining between them. The CDR3 is 14 amino acids. CDR1 is SGHTA, CDR2 FQGTGA, per germline.

The rearrangement uses TRBV10-1 and TRBJ2-7; 9 bases agree with TRBD2. Germline V gene lookup returns CDR1 WNHNN and CDR2 SYGVQD (reference sequence). The junction had 11 bases not matched to a gene; V was cut back by 2 bases and J by 6 bases. This CDR3 region has 16 residues. CDR3 in DNA: TGCGCCAGCAGTGAGGACGGGGTAGCGGGAGTAGTCGAGCAGTACTTC. Translated, it gives CASSEDGVAGVVEQYF.

The chain links TRBV29-1 to TRBJ1-2; D is unresolved. The CDR3 loop spans 12 amino acids. The germline gives CDR1 SQVTM, CDR2 ANQGSEA. The ends were cut back, 0 bases at V and 10 bases at J, with 12 bases in the middle. The CDR3, as DNA: TGCAGCGTTGAAGATCTGCCGGGGATCTACACCTTC. Protein sequence: CSVEDLPGIYTF.

The chain links TRBV5-1 to TRBJ2-7; 7 bases align to TRBD1. With 2 bases clipped from V and 6 bases from J, the junction kept 11 bases outside the gene matches. The germline V gene encodes CDR1 SGHRS and CDR2 YFSETQ. The CDR3 consists of 15 residues. CDR3 nucleotides: TGCGCCAGCAGCTTTACAGGGGCCTCAGTGAGCGAGCAGTACTTC. Its translation is CASSFTGASVSEQYF. The full variable domain, its missing parts supplied by reference TRBV5-1 and TRBJ2-7, is KAGVTQTPRYLIKTRGQQVTLSCSPISGHRSVSWYQQTPGQGLQFLFEYFSETQRNKGNFPGRFSGRQFSNSRSEMNVSTLELGDSALYLCASSFTGASVSEQYFGPGTRLTVT.

The CDR3 region has the DNA TGTGCCAGCAGTTTAAGGCGGGACGAGCAGTACTTC. The encoded protein is CASSLRRDEQYF. The rearrangement joins TRBV28 to TRBJ2-7; weak D call: TRBD2 (5 bases). The V end was cut by 2 bases, the J end by 5 bases, with 7 bases between. The CDR3 runs to 12 residues. Germline V gene lookup returns CDR1 MDHEN and CDR2 SYDVKM.